The 10 T cell receptor beta chains given below trace back to one sample, sequenced in a study of CD8+ T cells in alopecia areata. Isolated RNA was reverse transcribed into cDNA used as the sequencing template. Produced via immunoSEQ multiplex PCR; TCRdb's table is partial and in-frame only. The sample holds about 170,000 clones, about three fifths seen once. Treatment indicated: oral pan-JAK inhibitor, 5-10 mg twice daily. The specimen comprised CD4+ T cells sorted from blood, sampled between weeks 55 and 65, from a patient treated with tofacitinib. The receptor source for this set is a human donor with alopecia areata.

The chain recombines TRBV7-9 with TRBJ1-2; 7 positions agree with TRBD1. V trimming: 5 bases; J trimming: 4 bases; junction bases outside the gene matches: 10. This CDR3 region has 15 residues. Germline loops: CDR1 SEHNR, CDR2 FQNEAQ (reference sequence). CDR3 in DNA: TGTGCCAGCAGCCCCTGGGACAGCCTAGGCTATGGCTACACCTTC. It is translated as CASSPWDSLGYGYTF.

This clone was recorded once. The V and J genes are TRBV30 and TRBJ1-5; D gene uncertain. V lost 3 bases to trimming and J lost 6 bases, with 9 bases between them. The CDR3 length is 12 residues. The germline gives CDR1 GTSNPN, CDR2 SVGIG (reference sequence). The CDR3 nucleotides read TGTGCCTGGAGGAGGGCAGGTCAGCCCCAGCATTTT. It codes for CAWRRAGQPQHF.

The gene calls are TRBV29-1 and TRBJ2-2, with TRBD2 as a possible D gene (5 bases). V shed 5 bases and J shed 5 bases, with 12 bases lying between them. Germline values: CDR1 SQVTM, CDR2 ANQGSEA. The CDR3 extends over 13 amino acids. The CDR3 spells CSVQVGETGELFF. The CDR3 DNA reads TGCAGCGTTCAAGTCGGGGAAACCGGGGAGCTGTTTTTT.

This rearrangement joins TRBV9 to TRBJ2-3, with 8 positions matching TRBD1. The CDR3 is 14 residues long. V shed 9 bases and J 6 bases; nucleotides not matched to a gene: 12. Germline V gene data show CDR1 as SGDLS and CDR2 as YYNGEE. The CDR3 nucleotides read TGTGCCACCGGACAGGGCATCATTTCGGATACGCAGTATTTT. Its protein product is CATGQGIISDTQYF.

The chain has TRBV23-1 and TRBJ2-3; D unclear. TRBV23-1 is recorded as an ORF, its role being uncertain. The length of the CDR3 is 13 residues. V lost 5 bases to trimming and J lost 4 bases, with 10 bases between them. CDR3 DNA: TGCGCCAGCAGTTTAGCTTTAGCAGATACGCAGTATTTT. Its protein is CASSLALADTQYF.

This clone was detected only once. This sequence joins TRBV30 and TRBJ1-1; D gene unclear. The CDR3 covers 12 residues. Germline-derived CDR1 and CDR2 are GTSNPN and SVGIG (reference sequence). V was shortened by 3 bases and J by 8 bases, with 13 bases between the two germline ends. As DNA, the CDR3 is TGTGCCTGGAGAGACGGGCCAAGAGAAGCTTTCTTT. It encodes CAWRDGPREAFF.

The chain recombines TRBV6-4 with TRBJ2-1; weak D call: TRBD2 (6 bases). Germline-derived CDR1 and CDR2 are MRHNA and SNTAGT. The V and J ends lost 1 base and 1 base respectively, with 8 bases between them. This CDR3 contains 15 residues. The CDR3 region has the DNA TGTGCCAGCAGTGACTACCTAGCGTCCTACAATGAGCAGTTCTTC. Its translation is CASSDYLASYNEQFF.

The chain has TRBV12-5 and TRBJ2-5; D is perhaps TRBD1 (5 bases). The CDR3 is 15 residues long. CDR1 is LGHNT, CDR2 FRNRAP, per germline. V lost 4 bases and J lost 2, with 14 bases in between. CDR3 region: CASGSPTGIQETQYF. For the CDR3, the DNA is TGTGCTAGTGGTTCGCCCACAGGAATTCAAGAGACCCAGTACTTC. The full variable domain, rest sourced from reference TRBV12-5 and TRBJ2-5, is DARVTQTPRHKVTEMGQEVTMRCQPILGHNTVFWYRQTMMQGLELLAYFRNRAPLDDSGMPKDRFSAEMPDATLATLKIQPSEPRDSAVYFCASGSPTGIQETQYFGPGTRLLVL.

The chain employs TRBV18 and TRBJ2-1; D ambiguous. The germline gives CDR1 KGHSH, CDR2 LQKENI. The CDR3 consists of 13 residues. V lost 0 bases to trimming and J lost 8 bases, with 8 bases between them. The CDR3 loop is CASSPPEVDEQFF. The CDR3 nucleotides read TGTGCCAGCTCACCACCCGAAGTAGATGAGCAGTTCTTC.

In its sample, this clone was seen a few times. The V call is TRBV29-1, the J call TRBJ2-1; 7 bases are a match to TRBD2. Germline lookup yields CDR1 SQVTM and CDR2 ANQGSEA. V trimming: 7 bases; J trimming: 7 bases; junction bases outside the gene matches: 16. The CDR3 has 15 amino acids. Written as DNA, the CDR3 is TGCAGCGCCCCTCGCGGACTAGGCACGACAAATGAGCAGTTCTTC. It encodes CSAPRGLGTTNEQFF.